This TCR beta chain was profiled in a study of shared clonotypes between healthy human individuals. Turning to the study itself: Aged 18 to 49, the donors were a couple of women and a few men. CD4 naive cells filled three plates per donor, CD4 memory three, CD8 naive two and CD8 memory one. Study results and limitations: The rarefaction results pointed to incomplete sorted-subset sequencing despite large depth.

The method was immunoSEQ multiplex PCR; TCRdb's version includes in-frame clones alone and lacks a portion of them. This sample has about 1.1 million clones, with around 82% found just once. On this clone: The target antigen is unknown.

The CDR3 covers 13 residues. From germline, CDR1 is SGHAT and CDR2 FQNNGV. Trimming shortened V by 6 bases and J by 3 bases, and 9 bases separated the two germline ends. Sequenced input: memory CD4+ T cells from PBMCs. Subset: CD45RA-negative fraction. This TCR was recovered from a man aged 18 to 30 in good health. Some clones in this sample may be carry-over from other donors' samples. The chain couples TRBV11-2 to TRBJ2-1; TRBD2 might be the D (6 bases). In nucleotides, the CDR3 is TGTGCCAGCAGAAGACTAGTCTACAATGAGCAGTTCTTC. Translation: CASRRLVYNEQFF.